This TCR beta chain stems from a study of blood T cell repertoires in COVID-19. Under the authors' procedure: Amplification of reference gene primers provided the estimated nucleated cell counts. Produced via immunoSEQ multiplex PCR; TCRdb's table is partial and in-frame only. D and trimming come from the DNA, and the V and J calls and clone size come from that table. The table records about 310,000 clones, about 91% of them present only once. J was trimmed by 8 bases and V by 0 bases; bases with no gene match: 6. The germline V gene has CDR1 GTSNPN and CDR2 SVGIG (reference sequence). CDR3 length equals 15 residues. Cohort 3 donors were reported recovered after two negative PCRs, clearance, or symptom resolution.

The sequenced material came from PBMCs or T cells enriched from blood (not recorded which). This clonotype originated in a woman aged 40 to 55 who had recovered from COVID-19. V gene TRBV30 combines with J gene TRBJ1-4; 10 bases map to TRBD1. The CDR3 sequence: CAWSVRTGGGEKLFF. CDR3 in DNA: TGTGCCTGGAGTGTAAGGACAGGGGGAGGAGAAAAACTGTTTTTT.